This is a list of T cell receptor beta chains from one sample in a study of blood T cell repertoires in COVID-19. Some clones are missing from TCRdb's copy, which holds only in-frame ones; the method was immunoSEQ multiplex PCR. The table has about 250,000 clones, 80% to 90% seen once; the top ten hold roughly 5%. The sequencing sample was made of peripheral blood. Every receptor here comes from an elderly man with acute or convalescent COVID-19. Each CDR3 is given with its conserved first and last residue. The order of the fields is CDR3 length, V gene, CDR3 protein.

length: 15; V: TRBV5-1; CDR3: CASSLDSSGANVLTF
length: 12; V: TRBV6-1; CDR3: CASSENSETQYF
length: 15; V: TRBV5-1; CDR3: CASSLAGDTYNEQFF
length: 17; V: TRBV5-1; CDR3: CASSSQDPGGINSPLHF
length: 13; V: TRBV28; CDR3: CASSPQSNYGYTF
length: 14; V: TRBV19; CDR3: CASSPLTANYGYTF
length: 17; V: TRBV11-2; CDR3: CASSILTSGGYYNEQFF
length: 18; V: TRBV28; CDR3: CASSPRGAGDSGANVLTF
length: 13; V: TRBV9; CDR3: CASSQLAVGEQYF
length: 16; V: TRBV5-1; CDR3: CASSSPPGQGNEKLFF
length: 15; V: TRBV11-2; CDR3: CASSYRLAGGDTQYF
length: 11; V: TRBV27; CDR3: CATRGTSPLHF
length: 16; V: TRBV5-1; CDR3: CASSLAVTEGYNEQFF
length: 14; V: TRBV4-1; CDR3: CASSQDAGFSGYTF
length: 13; V: TRBV28; CDR3: CASSQGQGRGYTF
length: 13; V: TRBV24-1; CDR3: CATSLEPAGELFF
length: 12; V: TRBV7-9; CDR3: CASSTGNSPLHF
length: 15; V: TRBV7-7; CDR3: CASSLGGLGGETQYF
length: 18; V: TRBV30; CDR3: CAWSPLPLTSGRAYEQYF
length: 15; V: TRBV7-9; CDR3: CASSSGTRAATEAFF